The entry below gives a single T cell receptor (beta chain) sequence along with its context. This sample is part of a study of blood T cell repertoires in COVID-19. Across the study: The United States, Italy and Spain provided the acute and convalescent COVID-19 samples.

The germline V gene encodes CDR1 KGHDR and CDR2 SFDVKD. The CDR3 extends over 16 amino acids. The V and J ends lost 1 base and 0 bases, in that order; junction bases with no gene match: 2. Original handling: Amplified reference gene primers provided the basis for estimating nucleated cell counts. Clones were sequenced by immunoSEQ multiplex PCR, and TCRdb holds only the in-frame ones, with some missing. V and J calls and clone size are given by that table; D and trimming were obtained from the DNA. In the table there are roughly 230,000 clones, 80% to 90% of which are singletons. The receptor was isolated from a man over 45 with acute or convalescent COVID-19. The chain uses TRBV24-1 and TRBJ2-3; 8 bases are a match to TRBD1. The sequenced material came from peripheral blood. CDR3 bases: TGTGCCACCAGTGATTTTCAGGGGGCTAGCACAGATACGCAGTATTTT. Encoded protein: CATSDFQGASTDTQYF.